This T cell receptor (beta chain) was recovered during a study of blood T cell repertoires in COVID-19. Overall study context: T cells, B-cell-depleted T cells, or PBMCs supplied cDNA or gDNA.

Profiled with immunoSEQ multiplex PCR; TCRdb holds only in-frame clones, not every one. Here the sample spans a few hundred thousand clones, around 88% being singletons. The germline CDR1 and CDR2 sequences are SGHNT and YYREEE (reference sequence). V shed 4 bases and J 0 bases; nucleotides not matched to a gene: 11. The CDR3 spans 17 residues. The V call is TRBV5-4, the J call TRBJ1-1; the match to TRBD1 covers 8 bases. This TCR derives from a man aged 30 to 45 with active or convalescent COVID-19. Sample: peripheral blood. The CDR3 DNA sequence: TGTGCCAGCAGCCCCGGGACAGGAAGCAATATGAACACTGAAGCTTTCTTT. This encodes CASSPGTGSNMNTEAFF.